These 30 T cell receptor beta chains were sequenced from one sample in a study of cytomegalovirus exposure and HLA in healthy donors (dated by TCRdb to between 2016 and 2019). Library creation used the immunoSEQ multiplex PCR assay. Sourced from immuneACCESS, this table was stored by TCRdb with only in-frame sequences that have V and J called. A share of the clones is absent; for the studies checked, an unresolved V gene accounts for under half, and the remainder has no known explanation. This sample gives 55,000 to 70,000 clones in total; roughly 94% of them show up just once. The leading ten clones occupy roughly 2.4% of the sample. Material for sequencing was PBMCs. The receptors originated from a man aged 18 to 29 in good health and CMV-seronegative.

The genes are TRBV7-8 and TRBJ2-7, with D possibly TRBD1 on 6 matching bases. The CDR3 contains 13 residues. V was pared by 6 bases and J by 7 bases, with 16 bases between. The germline CDR1 and CDR2 sequences are SGHVS and FQNEAQ. Here the CDR3 reads CASRYPGAWEQYF. Here the CDR3 DNA reads TGTGCCAGCAGATATCCAGGGGCGTGGGAGCAGTACTTC.

V is TRBV7-6 and J is TRBJ1-1; D is uncertain. CDR1 and CDR2 (germline): SGHVS, FNYEAQ. The CDR3 loop spans 14 amino acids. V was clipped by 4 bases and J by 2 bases, with 11 bases between them. For the CDR3, the DNA is TGTGCCAGCAGCTCAAAGAGCCTCAACACTGAAGCTTTCTTT. Its translation: CASSSKSLNTEAFF.

This sequence joins TRBV7-9 and TRBJ2-3, with 7 bases lining up with TRBD2. Germline V CDR1 and CDR2: SEHNR, FQNEAQ (reference sequence). The CDR3 runs 16 residues. J lost 0 bases, V lost 5 bases, and 8 bases had no gene match. The CDR3 loop reads CASSAKTSTSTDTQYF. DNA of the CDR3: TGTGCCAGCAGCGCGAAGACTAGCACCAGCACAGATACGCAGTATTTT.

The genes are TRBV11-2 and TRBJ1-3; D is uncertain. Germline V lookup: CDR1 SGHAT, CDR2 FQNNGV. This CDR3 has 17 amino acids. V was shortened by 5 bases and J by 2 bases, with 19 bases between the two germline ends. This CDR3 is CASSPLGLHPTGNTIYF. The CDR3 DNA sequence: TGTGCCAGCAGCCCCCTGGGCCTTCACCCCACTGGAAACACCATATATTTT.

The V gene is TRBV7-8, the J gene TRBJ2-7, with D maybe TRBD2 (5 bases). The CDR3 sequence is 15 residues long. The V end was cut by 5 bases, the J end by 6 bases, with 20 bases between. Per germline, CDR1 SGHVS and CDR2 FQNEAQ. DNA for the CDR3: TGTGCCAGCAGCGCGAGTAGGACTGACTTCGGCGAGCAGTACTTC. This codes for CASSASRTDFGEQYF.

The CDR3: CASSLYGGDTQYF. CDR3 DNA sequence: TGTGCCAGCAGCTTGTACGGGGGAGATACGCAGTATTTT. J is TRBJ2-3 and V is TRBV5-4; perhaps TRBD2 as D (6 bases). V dropped 1 base and J dropped 5 bases, with 8 bases sitting between them. CDR1 is SGHNT, CDR2 YYREEE, per germline (reference sequence). CDR3 length: 13 residues.

The rearrangement links TRBV6-5 to TRBJ2-3, with 7 bases identical to TRBD1. The CDR3 is made up of 14 amino acids. From germline, CDR1 is MNHEY and CDR2 SVGAGI. V lost 6 bases and J lost 1; bases outside the gene matches: 4. DNA for the CDR3: TGTGCCAGCAGCTCCGGGACAGGCACAGATACGCAGTATTTT. Protein product: CASSSGTGTDTQYF.

The chain carries TRBV5-6 and TRBJ2-5; 8 bases line up with TRBD2. Germline lookup yields CDR1 SGHDT and CDR2 YYEEEE. There are 15 residues in the CDR3. V shed 2 bases, J shed 3 bases, and the junction held 6 bases outside the gene matches. CDR3 nucleotides: TGTGCCAGCAGCTTTCGAGGTAGCGGGGAAGAGACCCAGTACTTC. This translates into CASSFRGSGEETQYF.

The chain joins TRBV2 to TRBJ1-2; D uncertain. With 0 bases removed from V and 1 base from J, the gap between germline ends came to 6 bases. Germline-derived CDR1 and CDR2 are SNHLY and FYNNEI. The CDR3 is made up of 14 amino acids. The CDR3 loop is CASSEATLNYGYTF. The CDR3 nucleotides read TGTGCCAGCAGTGAAGCCACTCTTAACTATGGCTACACCTTC.

This chain joins TRBV2 and TRBJ1-3; TRBD1 might be the D (6 bases). The CDR3 length is 14 residues. V lost 8 bases and J 0 bases, leaving 11 bases between the germline ends. Germline values: CDR1 SNHLY, CDR2 FYNNEI. The CDR3 DNA reads as TGTGCCAGCCCAAGGGACATCTCTGGAAACACCATATATTTT. This codes for CASPRDISGNTIYF.

This clone was recorded a few times. V usage is TRBV6-1 and J usage is TRBJ2-6; 11 bases map to TRBD1. CDR3 size: 18 residues. Trimming at V came to 4 bases and at J to 0 bases, leaving 5 bases not matched to a gene. Germline loops: CDR1 MNHNS, CDR2 SASEGT. The CDR3 reads CASSGDRGSLSGANVLTF. CDR3 sequence (DNA): TGTGCCAGCAGTGGGGACAGGGGGTCCCTCTCTGGGGCCAACGTCCTGACTTTC.

J is TRBJ1-4 and V is TRBV29-1; no clear D gene. The CDR3 has 14 residues. In germline, CDR1 is SQVTM, CDR2 ANQGSEA. V was cut by 4 bases and J by 2 bases, with 11 bases left in between. CDR3 sequence (DNA): TGCAGCGTTGGTGAAGGGAGCACTAATGAAAAACTGTTTTTT. This sequence encodes CSVGEGSTNEKLFF.

This chain uses TRBV28 with TRBJ1-4; D is uncertain. V lost 0 bases and J 0 bases, leaving 8 bases between the germline ends. In germline, CDR1 is MDHEN, CDR2 SYDVKM. The CDR3 covers 16 residues. The CDR3, as DNA: TGTGCCAGCAGTTTATGGCACCCAGCAACTAATGAAAAACTGTTTTTT. Residues: CASSLWHPATNEKLFF.

V gene TRBV27 combines with J gene TRBJ1-1; 8 bases are shared with TRBD1. Germline V gene lookup returns CDR1 MNHEY and CDR2 SMNVEV (reference sequence). The V segment lost 2 bases and the J segment 0 bases; nucleotides outside the gene matches: 5. CDR3 length: 16 amino acids. The CDR3 DNA follows: TGTGCCAGCAGTTTAGCGTCAGGGGGCGTGAACACTGAAGCTTTCTTT. Translated, it gives CASSLASGGVNTEAFF.

The V and J genes are TRBV19 and TRBJ2-7, with 8 bases identical to TRBD1. CDR3 length equals 14 residues. V lost 6 bases, J lost 2 bases, and 6 bases stayed unmatched. CDR1 and CDR2 (germline): LNHDA, SQIVND (reference sequence). The CDR3: CASSKDRVAYEQYF. The CDR3 DNA reads TGTGCCAGTAGCAAGGACAGGGTGGCCTACGAGCAGTACTTC.

This chain connects TRBV29-1 to TRBJ1-2, with TRBD1 matching over 10 bases. The CDR3 contains 15 residues. CDR1 is SQVTM, CDR2 ANQGSEA, per germline. Unmatched junction bases numbered 10, after V lost 6 bases and J lost 3 bases. DNA for the CDR3: TGCAGCGTGGCCCGGGACAGGGGCCAATACTATGGCTACACCTTC. Its translation: CSVARDRGQYYGYTF.

The chain carries TRBV7-8 and TRBJ1-3; weak D call: TRBD1 (6 bases). Germline CDR1 is SGHVS and CDR2 is FQNEAQ. This CDR3 region has 15 residues. V gave up 5 bases and J gave up 0 bases, with 11 bases separating them. The CDR3 sequence: CASSDPGASGNTIYF. The CDR3 DNA reads TGTGCCAGCAGCGACCCAGGGGCCTCTGGAAACACCATATATTTT. The full variable domain, in which reference TRBV7-8 and TRBJ1-3 provide the parts outside the CDR3, is GAGVSQSPRYKVAKRGQDVALRCDPISGHVSLFWYQQALGQGPEFLTYFQNEAQLDKSGLPSDRFFAERPEGSVSTLKIQRTQQEDSAVYLCASSDPGASGNTIYFGEGSWLTVV.

This chain links TRBV28 with TRBJ2-7, with D unresolved. Trimming shortened V by 5 bases and J by 3 bases, and 5 bases separated the two germline ends. The CDR3 has 11 amino acids. Per the germline V gene, CDR1 is MDHEN and CDR2 is SYDVKM. CDR3 coding DNA: TGTGCCAGCAGTCAGAACTACGAGCAGTACTTC. Translating gives CASSQNYEQYF.

The V and J genes are TRBV11-2 and TRBJ1-5; D ambiguous. CDR1 is SGHAT and CDR2 is FQNNGV in the germline V gene. CDR3 size: 15 residues. The ends were cut back, 0 bases at V and 3 bases at J, with 9 bases in the middle. In DNA form, the CDR3 reads TGTGCCAGCAGCTTAGAGGGCAGCCTCAATCAGCCCCAGCATTTT. Amino acids: CASSLEGSLNQPQHF. The complete variable domain, with remaining parts taken from reference TRBV11-2 and TRBJ1-5, reads EAGVAQSPRYKIIEKRQSVAFWCNPISGHATLYWYQQILGQGPKLLIQFQNNGVVDDSQLPKDRFSAERLKGVDSTLKIQPAKLEDSAVYLCASSLEGSLNQPQHFGDGTRLSIL.

The chain has TRBV30 and TRBJ2-7, with 10 bases fitting TRBD2. This CDR3 has 16 amino acids. V trimming: 0 bases; J trimming: 2 bases; junction bases outside the gene matches: 7. CDR1 GTSNPN and CDR2 SVGIG come from the germline V gene (reference sequence). The CDR3: CAWSVPTSGQTYEQYF. The CDR3 bases are TGTGCCTGGAGTGTTCCGACTAGCGGGCAGACCTACGAGCAGTACTTC.

The V gene is TRBV2, the J gene TRBJ1-2; perhaps TRBD1 as D (6 bases). CDR1 and CDR2 from the germline V gene are SNHLY and FYNNEI. The ends were cut back, 6 bases at V and 5 bases at J, with 7 bases in the middle. The CDR3 loop spans 11 amino acids. The CDR3 region is CASSQGYGYTF. The CDR3, as DNA: TGTGCCAGCAGCCAGGGGTATGGCTACACCTTC.

The V and J genes are TRBV6-1 and TRBJ2-7; 9 bases are a match to TRBD1. The V segment lost 4 bases and the J segment 0 bases; nucleotides outside the gene matches: 7. This CDR3 spans 16 amino acids. The germline CDR1 and CDR2 sequences are MNHNS and SASEGT. The CDR3 sequence: CASSALEGQGSYEQYF. CDR3 coding DNA: TGTGCCAGCAGTGCGCTTGAGGGACAGGGCTCCTACGAGCAGTACTTC.

V is TRBV7-9 and J is TRBJ2-5; 9 bases fit TRBD2. CDR3 length: 18 amino acids. V shed 3 bases, J shed 5 bases, and the junction held 16 bases outside the gene matches. Looked up from germline, CDR1 is SEHNR and CDR2 is FQNEAQ (reference sequence). The CDR3 DNA reads TGTGCCAGCAGCTTCCCTAGCGGGGAAAGCCTTTGGGAGGAGACCCAGTACTTC. It yields the protein CASSFPSGESLWEETQYF.

The CDR3: CASSLASGRASGELFF. CDR3 in DNA: TGCGCCAGCAGCTTGGCTAGCGGGAGGGCTTCCGGGGAGCTGTTTTTT. This chain links TRBV5-1 with TRBJ2-2, with 12 bases that match TRBD2. Germline V gene lookup returns CDR1 SGHRS and CDR2 YFSETQ. CDR3 length: 16 residues. The J segment lost 6 bases and the V segment lost 0 bases, leaving 3 bases of the junction unmatched.

This clone was seen only once. This chain uses TRBV6-5 with TRBJ1-1; TRBD1 agrees at 7 bases. There are 15 residues in the CDR3. Germline V CDR1 and CDR2: MNHEY, SVGAGI. The junction had 11 bases not matched to a gene; V was cut back by 4 bases and J by 6 bases. The CDR3 nucleotides are TGTGCCAGCAGTTCCCAGACGACAGGGATCGCTGAAGCTTTCTTT. Protein sequence: CASSSQTTGIAEAFF.

This clone was seen a single time. This sequence joins TRBV11-2 and TRBJ2-7, with 10 nucleotides matching TRBD2. Germline loops: CDR1 SGHAT, CDR2 FQNNGV. The CDR3 loop spans 17 amino acids. The J segment lost 1 base and the V segment lost 5 bases, leaving 11 bases of the junction unmatched. CDR3 in amino acids: CASSLLGLAGVSYEQYF. CDR3 nucleotides: TGTGCCAGCAGCCTGCTAGGGCTAGCGGGAGTGTCCTACGAGCAGTACTTC. The complete variable domain, with remaining parts taken from reference TRBV11-2 and TRBJ2-7, reads EAGVAQSPRYKIIEKRQSVAFWCNPISGHATLYWYQQILGQGPKLLIQFQNNGVVDDSQLPKDRFSAERLKGVDSTLKIQPAKLEDSAVYLCASSLLGLAGVSYEQYFGPGTRLTVT.

CDR3 nucleotides: TGTGCCAGCAGGCCGGGACAGGGGGCCTGGGAGCAGTACTTC. Translation gives CASRPGQGAWEQYF. The rearrangement uses TRBV28 and TRBJ2-7; 12 nucleotides line up with TRBD1. The ends lost 6 bases at V and 7 bases at J; junction bases unmatched: 7. Germline lookup yields CDR1 MDHEN and CDR2 SYDVKM. CDR3 length equals 14 residues.

V usage is TRBV29-1 and J usage is TRBJ2-7, with TRBD2 matching 7 bases. After removal of 2 bases from V and 1 base from J, the junction contained 8 bases not matched to a gene. The CDR3 totals 15 residues. The germline gives CDR1 SQVTM, CDR2 ANQGSEA. CDR3 coding DNA: TGCAGCGTTGAATTGGTAGCGGGCTTATCCTACGAGCAGTACTTC. Translated, it gives CSVELVAGLSYEQYF.

V usage is TRBV9 and J usage is TRBJ2-1, with D unclear. V was trimmed by 0 bases and J by 9 bases, leaving 4 bases between them. The CDR3 is made up of 11 amino acids. Looked up from germline, CDR1 is SGDLS and CDR2 is YYNGEE. CDR3 nucleotides: TGTGCCAGCAGCGTAGGTAGTGAGCAGTTCTTC. This translates into CASSVGSEQFF.

V usage is TRBV2 and J usage is TRBJ1-5, with D possibly TRBD1 on 6 matching bases. Looked up from germline, CDR1 is SNHLY and CDR2 is FYNNEI. Trimming removed 8 bases from V and 6 bases from J, with 14 bases in between. The CDR3 consists of 13 residues. The CDR3 sequence is CASEGGRGQPQHF. CDR3 nucleotide sequence: TGTGCCAGCGAGGGGGGGCGAGGTCAGCCCCAGCATTTT.